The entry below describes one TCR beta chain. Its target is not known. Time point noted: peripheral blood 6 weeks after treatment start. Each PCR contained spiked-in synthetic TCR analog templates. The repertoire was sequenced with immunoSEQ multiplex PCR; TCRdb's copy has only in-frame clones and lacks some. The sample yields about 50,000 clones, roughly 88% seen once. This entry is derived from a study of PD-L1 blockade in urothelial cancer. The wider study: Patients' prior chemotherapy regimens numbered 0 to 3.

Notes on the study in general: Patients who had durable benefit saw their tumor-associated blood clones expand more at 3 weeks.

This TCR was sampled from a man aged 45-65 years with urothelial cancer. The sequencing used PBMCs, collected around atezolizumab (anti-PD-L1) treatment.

CDR3: CAWSGSNQPQHF. CDR3 in DNA: TGTGCCTGGTCGGGTTCCAATCAGCCCCAGCATTTT. The gene calls are TRBV30 and TRBJ1-5; unclear D gene. The CDR3 spans 12 residues. The germline V and J ends were trimmed by 5 bases and 3 bases, with 8 bases remaining between them. The germline V gene has CDR1 GTSNPN and CDR2 SVGIG (reference sequence).